This T cell receptor beta chain was documented in a study of T cell repertoires in cytomegalovirus infection. Of note for this clonotype: The target antigen is unknown.

There are 12 residues in the CDR3. V lost 2 bases, J lost 13 bases, and 9 bases lay in between. From germline, CDR1 is SGHTA and CDR2 FQGNSA. TCRdb reprocessed the reads via MiXCR and lists one record per CDR3 protein. The sample records 450,000 to 600,000 distinct CDR3 sequences, 40% to 50% being singletons. This sequence originates from a human donor in good health (CMV status not recorded). Some clones in this sample may be carry-over from other donors' samples. The rearrangement joins TRBV7-2 to TRBJ1-6, with unresolved D. The source was cultured PBMCs, collected from culture after CMV antigen stimulation. The chain's CDR3 is CASSLIGGPLHF. The CDR3 DNA sequence: TGTGCCAGCAGCTTAATCGGCGGGCCCCTCCACTTT.